This TCR beta chain was retrieved from a study of T-cell memory formation after mild COVID-19. At the level of the study: TCR clusters were mostly confined to one donor each. General study results and limits: Contracting clones from day 15 to 85 showed balanced CD4/CD8; later expanders favored CD4+.

TCRdb recomputed calls from the 5' RACE reads with MiXCR, one row per CDR3 protein. Of approximately 250,000 distinct CDR3 sequences listed, around 15% are singletons. The CDR3 runs 15 residues. The J segment lost 3 bases and the V segment lost 2 bases, leaving 3 bases of the junction unmatched. In germline, CDR1 is LGHNA, CDR2 YSLEER. Worth noting for this clonotype: Its antigen is undetermined.

This receptor was obtained from a man younger than 35 who had mild COVID-19 (a few samples of this study predate the infection). Cell type and time point are not known. The source material was PBMCs or a T cell subset sorted from them (not recorded which). The genes are TRBV4-3 and TRBJ2-1, with 8 nucleotides matching TRBD1. The CDR3 bases are TGCGCCAGCAGCCAATCAGGGGGCAACTACAATGAGCAGTTCTTC. It yields the protein CASSQSGGNYNEQFF.